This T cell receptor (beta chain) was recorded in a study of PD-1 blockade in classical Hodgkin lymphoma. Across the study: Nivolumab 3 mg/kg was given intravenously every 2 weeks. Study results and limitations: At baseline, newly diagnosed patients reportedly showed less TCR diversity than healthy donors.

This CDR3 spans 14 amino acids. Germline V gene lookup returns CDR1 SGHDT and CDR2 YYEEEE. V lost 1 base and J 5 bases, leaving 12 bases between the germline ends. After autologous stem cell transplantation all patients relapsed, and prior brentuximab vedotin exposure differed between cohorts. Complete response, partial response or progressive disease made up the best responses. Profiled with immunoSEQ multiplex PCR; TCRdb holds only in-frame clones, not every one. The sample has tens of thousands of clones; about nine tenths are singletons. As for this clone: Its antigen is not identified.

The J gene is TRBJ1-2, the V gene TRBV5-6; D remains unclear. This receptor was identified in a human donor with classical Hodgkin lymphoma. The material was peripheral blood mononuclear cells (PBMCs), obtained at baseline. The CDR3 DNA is TGTGCCAGCAGCTTGTTAGAGGTAGAGTATGGCTACACCTTC. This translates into CASSLLEVEYGYTF.